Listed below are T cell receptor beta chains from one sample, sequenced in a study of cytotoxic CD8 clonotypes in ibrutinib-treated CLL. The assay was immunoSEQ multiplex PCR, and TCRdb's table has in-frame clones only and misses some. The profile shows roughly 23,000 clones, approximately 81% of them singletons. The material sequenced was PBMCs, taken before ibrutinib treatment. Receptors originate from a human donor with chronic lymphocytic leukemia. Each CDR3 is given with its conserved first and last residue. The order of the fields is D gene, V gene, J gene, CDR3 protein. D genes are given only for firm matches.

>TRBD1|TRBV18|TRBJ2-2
CASSEGQGNTGELFF
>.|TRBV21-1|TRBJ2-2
CASSNQDEWGTGELFF
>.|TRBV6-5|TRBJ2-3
CASSRVDTQYF
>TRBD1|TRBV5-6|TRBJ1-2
CASSRRPTGTGYTF
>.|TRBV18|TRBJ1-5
CASSPRSPDRISNQPQHF
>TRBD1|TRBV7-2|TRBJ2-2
CASSSHPTGYVGELFF
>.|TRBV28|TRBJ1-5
CASSSGVQPQHF
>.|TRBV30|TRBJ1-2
CAWRWQNYGYTF
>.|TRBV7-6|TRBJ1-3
CASSSMGGHSGNTIYF
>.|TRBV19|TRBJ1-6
CASSMRGGGISPLHF
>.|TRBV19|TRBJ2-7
CASSIQADYEQYF
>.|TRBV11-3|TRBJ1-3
CASSGGSGNTIYF
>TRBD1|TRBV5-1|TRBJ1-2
CASSQAAGQGAYGYTF
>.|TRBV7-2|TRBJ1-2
CASSLTMWPEYGCTF
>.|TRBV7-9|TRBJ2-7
CASTREASYEQYF
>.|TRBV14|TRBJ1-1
CASSQDLGGTEAFF
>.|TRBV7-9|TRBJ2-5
CASSLSGGLTAETQYF
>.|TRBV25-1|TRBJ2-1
CASTIGRDRYNEQFF
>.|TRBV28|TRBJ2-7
CASTPSLGVPYEQYF
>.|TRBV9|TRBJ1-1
CASSLGAGSTEAFF
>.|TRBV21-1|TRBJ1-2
CASSKKSRSNYGYTF
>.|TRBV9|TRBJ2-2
CASSVAGELFF
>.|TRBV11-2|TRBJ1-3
CASSLSGNTIYF
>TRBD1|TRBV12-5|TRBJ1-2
CASGPGQGHYGYTF
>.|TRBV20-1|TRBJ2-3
CSSKIDATQYF
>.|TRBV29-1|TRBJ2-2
CSARLDGELFF
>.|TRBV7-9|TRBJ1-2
CASRPAAFDYTF
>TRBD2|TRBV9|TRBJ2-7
CASSGTSGRLNEQYF
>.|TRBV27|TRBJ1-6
CASSSPTNRLHF
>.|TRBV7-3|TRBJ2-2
CASTGGPNTGELFF
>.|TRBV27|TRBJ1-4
CASSSRVREKLFF
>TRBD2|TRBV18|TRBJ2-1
CASSPLGLAGEGSYNEQFF
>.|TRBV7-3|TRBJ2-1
CASSSEVGVRRNEQFF
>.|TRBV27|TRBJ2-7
CASSLRRYYEQYF
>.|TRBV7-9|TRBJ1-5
CASSADSVQPQHF
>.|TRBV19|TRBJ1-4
CASSIGRVRNEKLFF
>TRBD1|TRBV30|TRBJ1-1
CAFNRGRTEAFF
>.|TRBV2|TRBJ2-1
CASSRGSSYNEQFF
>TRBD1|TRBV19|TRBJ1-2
CARGQGDGYTF
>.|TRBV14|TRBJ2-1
CASSQVPRRVAGEQFF
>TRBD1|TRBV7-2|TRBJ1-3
CASSLVTGTGLGNTIYF
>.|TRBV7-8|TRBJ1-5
CASSLRQDNQPQHF
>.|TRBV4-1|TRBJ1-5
CASSIKAGNQPQHF
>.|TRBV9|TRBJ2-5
CASSVGRNYQETQYF
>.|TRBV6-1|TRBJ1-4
CASSEVPGLLVDF
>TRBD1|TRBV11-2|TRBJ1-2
CASSARDRGGYGYTF
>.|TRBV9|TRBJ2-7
CASSGPLTYEQYF
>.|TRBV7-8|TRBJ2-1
CASSRNMGGGYNEQFF
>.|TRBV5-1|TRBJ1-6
CASRARDNSPLHF
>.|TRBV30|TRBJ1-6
CAWSDQGSPLHF
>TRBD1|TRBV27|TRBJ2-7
CASSLSTDRTSWQYF
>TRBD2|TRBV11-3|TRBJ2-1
CASSARTSGVYNEQFF
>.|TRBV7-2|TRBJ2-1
CASSIENPPGSVRVF
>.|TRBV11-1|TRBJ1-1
CASSLRAGSGTEAFF
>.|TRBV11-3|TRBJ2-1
CASSLSGLINEQFF
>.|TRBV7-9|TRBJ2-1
CATTFKPSSYNEQFF
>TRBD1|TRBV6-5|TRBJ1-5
CASSRDRNSNQPQHF
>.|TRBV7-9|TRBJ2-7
CASSLGGGRTSYEQYF
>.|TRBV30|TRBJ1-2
CAWSVVRTGIFGYGYTF
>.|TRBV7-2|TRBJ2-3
CAIQKTQGWFGSSDTQYF